The clone carrying this T cell receptor (beta chain) was counted a few times. Germline CDR1 reads SGHAT; CDR2 reads FQNNGV. V was cut by 0 bases and J by 3 bases, with 9 bases left in between. This CDR3 has 14 amino acids. The data belong to a study of blood T cell repertoires in COVID-19. The data were produced by immunoSEQ multiplex PCR, yet TCRdb's version contains in-frame clones alone and is incomplete. The table lists about 480,000 clones, approximately 87% of them singletons. This receptor was taken from a woman aged 40 to 50 who had recovered from COVID-19. The chain carries TRBV11-2 and TRBJ2-7; D is unclear. The source material was PBMCs or T cells enriched from blood (not recorded which). The CDR3 DNA sequence: TGTGCCAGCAGCTTAGATCATGGCAGCTACGAGCAGTACTTC. It specifies CASSLDHGSYEQYF.